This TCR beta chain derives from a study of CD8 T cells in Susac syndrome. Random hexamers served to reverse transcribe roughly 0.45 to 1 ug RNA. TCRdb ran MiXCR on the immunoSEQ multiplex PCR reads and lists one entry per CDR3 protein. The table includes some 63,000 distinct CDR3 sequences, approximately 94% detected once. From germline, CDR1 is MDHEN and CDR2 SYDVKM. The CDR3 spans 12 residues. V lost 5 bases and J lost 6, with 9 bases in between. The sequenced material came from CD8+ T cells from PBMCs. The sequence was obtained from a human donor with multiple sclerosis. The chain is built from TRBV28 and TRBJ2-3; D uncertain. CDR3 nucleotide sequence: TGTGCCAGCAGTCCCGAATTTGATACGCAGTATTTT. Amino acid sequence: CASSPEFDTQYF.